The clone carrying this TCR beta chain was seen once. Antigen: not known. Germline loops: CDR1 MNHEY, CDR2 SMNVEV (reference sequence). Trimming pared 8 bases from V and 6 bases from J, leaving 16 bases between. The length of the CDR3 is 13 residues. The sample comes from a study of persistence of HIV-infected CD4 T cells. Background on the study: Median time on suppressive ART was more than seven years. General study points: Compared with CD3/CD28-stimulated cells, CMV- and Gag-responding cells showed lower TCRbeta richness. The rare CMV-responding cells with HIV-1 proviruses were not separately TCR-sequenced. TCR oligoclonality correlated with proviral oligoclonality in the same sorted populations.

This was the immunoSEQ version 4 assay in survey mode. Profiling relied on immunoSEQ multiplex PCR, and the TCRdb table lists in-frame clones only, not all of them. The sample records 46,000 or so clones, about 80% being singletons. Stimulation used about 9.2 ug/mL lysate from CMV-infected fibroblasts. Sorted nonresponding memory CD4+ T cells were CD40L-negative, CD69-negative, CD45RO-high. The source of this sequence is an adult man with HIV who was CMV-seropositive. The chain recombines TRBV27 with TRBJ1-2; D is possibly TRBD1 (6 bases). The starting material was CD4+ T cells sorted from PBMCs after approximately 20-hour stimulation, obtained from a patient who received antiretroviral therapy. CDR3 amino acids: CASGPRGDDGYTF. In nucleotides, the CDR3 is TGTGCCAGCGGCCCCAGGGGAGATGATGGCTACACCTTC.